Sequencing of this T cell receptor beta chain was carried out in a study of blood T cell repertoires in COVID-19. At the level of the study: COVID-19 samples from acute and convalescent phases originated in the United States, Italy and Spain.

In the authors' workflow: Scientists estimated how many nucleated cells there were by amplifying reference gene primers. Clones were read by immunoSEQ multiplex PCR, and TCRdb kept only the in-frame ones, dropping some. The V and J calls and clone size are taken from that table; D and trimming were inferred from the DNA. The sample contains 55,000 to 80,000 clones, roughly 92% of which appear only once. The CDR3 totals 17 residues. V was clipped by 5 bases and J by 4 bases; unmatched bases: 14. Germline CDR1 and CDR2: SEHNR and FQNEAQ (reference sequence). The V call is TRBV7-9, the J call TRBJ2-1; 7 bases align to TRBD2. The TCR comes from a human donor in a cohort sampled during active COVID-19. The sequencing sample was made of peripheral blood. CDR3 loop: CASSPRGVPGGYNEQFF. CDR3 DNA: TGTGCCAGCAGCCCCCGGGGGGTACCCGGGGGTTACAATGAGCAGTTCTTC.